The clone carrying this T cell receptor (beta chain) was picked up a small number of times. The antigen remains unidentified. The source of the sample is a study of early T cells in non-severe SARS-CoV-2 infection. For the study at large: Sequencing targeted bulk RNA from unsorted whole blood, leaving chains unpaired.

The protocol attached unique molecular identifiers to individual cDNA molecules. TCRdb independently ran MiXCR on the 5' RACE reads; one entry per CDR3 protein. The sample has around 30,000 distinct CDR3 sequences; 5.7% are singletons. Germline V CDR1 and CDR2: ENHRY, SYGVKD. The CDR3 is 13 amino acids. The V gene lost 4 bases and the J gene lost 6 bases, with 10 bases spanning the gap. Study-wide points: The matching step, a VDJdb search, favored anti-spike CD8 responses and missed private and CD4 specificities.

This TCR was recovered from an adult who was a healthcare worker with PCR-confirmed SARS-CoV-2 infection or an uninfected control (not recorded which). Sequencing was carried out using whole blood. J is TRBJ2-1 and V is TRBV10-3, with no clear D. The CDR3 sequence: CAISGSTGNEQFF. The CDR3 DNA reads as TGTGCCATCAGTGGATCGACTGGCAATGAGCAGTTCTTC.